This T cell receptor beta chain came from a study of tumor and adjacent non-tumor tissue in lung cancer. Study context: Samples averaged about 4.17 million productive TCRbeta reads each.

General study findings and limits: TCR diversity was significantly greater in tumor than normal lung tissue. In normal lung, the top 100 clones were significantly more dominant than in tumor.

Worth noting for this clonotype: The antigen is not known. A much bigger clone sits one base away, suggesting this may be a read error.

The CDR3 is 20 amino acids. V shed 5 bases and J shed 5 bases, with 28 bases lying between them. CDR1 SGHAT and CDR2 FQNNGV come from the germline V gene. RNA was extracted from bulk tissue without any cell sorting. A modified ARM-PCR protocol with three rounds of nested PCR amplified TCRbeta. TCRdb called the multiplex PCR reads again in MiXCR, with one record for every CDR3 protein. The data contain about 200,000 distinct CDR3 sequences, 60% to 85% of them singletons. The TCR originated in a man between 60 and 70 years old with non-small cell lung cancer. The sample consisted of lung tumor tissue. V gene TRBV11-2 combines with J gene TRBJ1-6, with D possibly TRBD1 on 5 matching bases. The CDR3 region has the DNA TGTGCCAGCAGCGACTGGGCCCCGGGACGGGGGGGGGTAAATAATTCACCCCTCCACTTT. Protein: CASSDWAPGRGGVNNSPLHF. Supplemented by reference TRBV11-2 and TRBJ1-6, the full variable domain reads EAGVAQSPRYKIIEKRQSVAFWCNPISGHATLYWYQQILGQGPKLLIQFQNNGVVDDSQLPKDRFSAERLKGVDSTLKIQPAKLEDSAVYLCASSDWAPGRGGVNNSPLHFGNGTRLTVT.